This T cell receptor beta chain was identified during a study of shared clonotypes between healthy human individuals. The germline CDR1 and CDR2 sequences are SGHVS and FQNEAQ. The CDR3 has 13 amino acids. V lost 3 bases to trimming and J lost 2 bases, with 8 bases between them. Details on this clone: Its antigen is not known. Other DNA sequences of this sample code for an identical CDR3.

TCRdb keeps only in-frame clones here, not all; method: immunoSEQ multiplex PCR. Seen here are over 2,000,000 clones, about 94% observed once, and the top ten hold about 1.7%. Broader study findings: Sampling used blood alone; tissue repertoires probably differ. Across subsets, estimated richness was generally greater for naive than for memory populations.

The naive CD8 population came from CD45RO-negative cells selected for CCR7, without terminally differentiated effector memory CD45RA+ cells. This clonotype was sampled from a man younger than 35 in good health. Some clones in this sample may be carry-over from other donors' samples. The sample consisted of naive CD8+ T cells from PBMCs. The chain has TRBV7-8 and TRBJ2-7; TRBD2 is a possible D gene (6 bases). The CDR3 protein is CASSLGGTYEQYF. CDR3 in DNA: TGTGCCAGCAGCTTGGGGGGAACCTACGAGCAGTACTTC.